The TCR beta chain described here comes from a study of shared T cell receptors in the human thymus (dated by TCRdb to the early 2020s). With respect to the entire study: The study investigated the way shared, self-reactive T-cell receptor alpha chains are produced in the human thymus.

From the cysteine up to the phenylalanine, the CDR3 has a length of 12 residues. The retained sequence is limited to the CDR3, 36 bases, with the frame set at the first base. Via the germline V gene (reference sequence), CDR1 is LNHDA and CDR2 SQIVND. The trim is 10 bases for V and 4 bases for J, with a gap of 13 bases between the germline ends. Library preparation was by the immunoSEQ multiplex PCR assay. TCRdb retrieved this table from immuneACCESS and kept in-frame rearrangements only. Not all clones are present; in checked studies, unresolved V genes account for under half, and no reason is known for the remainder. The sample yields some 700,000 clones; roughly 88% were counted once. Jointly, the top ten make up around 0.01% of the sample. This clone was seen only a few times. Its antigen is unknown. Qualities for individual bases were not recorded, and no much larger clone is one base off. These data were also filed under a second study, of human thymus T cells. As the second paper documents: Immunologically healthy infants undergoing open corrective cardiac surgery for congenital heart defects in Finland were used as donors. Thymus tissue was obtained as surgical resects removed during corrective cardiac surgery. V and J gene segment usage appeared biased in both thymic and peripheral blood repertoires. Highly overlapping thymic TCR repertoires among unrelated individuals were reported in the related research. The study characterized TCR alpha and beta repertoires from eight infant thymus samples and four related peripheral blood samples. The infant donors were about 6 to 244 days old, and the cohort included several males and two females. After being mechanically released from the tissue, thymocytes were kept at -70 degrees C in pellets of roughly 10-30 million cells. A QIAsymphony instrument was used to extract genomic DNA from frozen cell pellets. The immunoSEQ multiplex PCR assay was used to amplify the TCRB and TCRAD loci from a standardized quantity of quality-controlled genomic DNA. The amplicons spanned the V(D)J region and were long enough to cover the CDR3 and allow V and J genes to be identified. The commercial immunoSEQ service was used to sequence amplicons on an Illumina platform. Primer bias and sequencing errors were corrected as previously described, and TCRAD and TCRB were defined on the basis of the IMGT database. Analysis of the repertoires was done with immunoSEQ Analyzer 3.0 and VDJTools and included basic statistics, V/J segment usage, diversity estimates, rarefaction and pairwise overlap. To estimate diversity, the Chao1, ChaoE, Efron-Thisted, Shannon and inverse Simpson indices were applied, and diversity was also estimated on datasets down-sampled to the smallest sample. Repertoire overlap used strict matching of CDR3 nucleotide sequence, V gene and J gene, with Jaccard-based multidimensional scaling clustering. Thymus samples yielded on average about 810,000 unique TCRB clonotypes, compared with 65,000 to 100,000 from blood samples.

This receptor was taken from a boy under two years old with a congenital heart defect. Donor details come from another sample of the same person, matched by shared clones. This sequence uses TRBV19 and TRBJ1-2; 5 matching bases give a weak D call of TRBD1. Material: thymocytes. The DNA reads TGTGCCACCCAGGGCGGTTTCTATGGCTACACCTTC. Translated, it reads CATQGGFYGYTF.